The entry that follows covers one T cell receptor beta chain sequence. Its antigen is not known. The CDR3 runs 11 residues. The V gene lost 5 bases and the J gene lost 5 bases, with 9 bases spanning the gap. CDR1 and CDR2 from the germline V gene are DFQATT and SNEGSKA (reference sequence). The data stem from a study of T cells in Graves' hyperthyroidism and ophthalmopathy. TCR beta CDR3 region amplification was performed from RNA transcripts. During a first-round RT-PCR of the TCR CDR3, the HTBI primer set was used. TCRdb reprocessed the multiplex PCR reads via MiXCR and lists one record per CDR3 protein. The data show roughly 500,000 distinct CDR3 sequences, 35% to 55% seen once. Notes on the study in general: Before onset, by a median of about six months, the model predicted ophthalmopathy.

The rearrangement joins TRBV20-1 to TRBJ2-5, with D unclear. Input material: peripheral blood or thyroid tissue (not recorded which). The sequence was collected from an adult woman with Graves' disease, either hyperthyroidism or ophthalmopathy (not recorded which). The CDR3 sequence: CSAGHWETQYF. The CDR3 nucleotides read TGCAGTGCTGGCCACTGGGAGACCCAGTACTTC.